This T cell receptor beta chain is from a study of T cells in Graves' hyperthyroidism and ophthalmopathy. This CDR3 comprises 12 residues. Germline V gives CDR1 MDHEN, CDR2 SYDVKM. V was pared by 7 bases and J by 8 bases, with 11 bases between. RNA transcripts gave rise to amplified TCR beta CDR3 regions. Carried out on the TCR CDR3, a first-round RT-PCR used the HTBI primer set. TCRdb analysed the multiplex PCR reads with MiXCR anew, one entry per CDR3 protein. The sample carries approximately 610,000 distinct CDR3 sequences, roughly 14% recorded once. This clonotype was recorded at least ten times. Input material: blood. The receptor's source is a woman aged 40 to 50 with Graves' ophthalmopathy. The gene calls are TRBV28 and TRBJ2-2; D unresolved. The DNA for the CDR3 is TGTGCCAGCAACAGACCCACTGGGGAGCTGTTTTTT. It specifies CASNRPTGELFF.